Listed below are T cell receptor beta chains from one sample, sequenced in a study of blood T cell repertoires in COVID-19. Libraries were prepared by immunoSEQ multiplex PCR; TCRdb keeps only in-frame clonotypes and omits some of them. This table has roughly 140,000 clones, 80% to 90% appearing once. The sample taken for sequencing was peripheral blood. Source of these receptors: an older man with acute or convalescent COVID-19. Both conserved end residues are part of each CDR3. The order of the fields is J gene, V gene, D gene, clone size, CDR3 protein, CDR3 DNA. A D gene is named only where the DNA matches it firmly. Some rows have no size entry. The others give once, few or many, or a class for an expanded clone.

J: TRBJ2-5; V: TRBV4-1; D: TRBD1; size: .; CDR3: CASSLREDREETQYF; DNA: TGCGCCAGCAGCCTAAGGGAGGACAGGGAAGAGACCCAGTACTTC
J: TRBJ1-5; V: TRBV6-2/TRBV6-3; D: .; size: few; CDR3: CASSYRGVIGNQPQHF; DNA: TGTGCCAGCAGTTACAGGGGTGTTATCGGGAATCAGCCCCAGCATTTT
J: TRBJ2-7; V: TRBV7-6; D: TRBD2; size: .; CDR3: CASSPLDGGRWYEQYF; DNA: TGTGCCAGCAGCCCCCTCGACGGCGGGAGGTGGTACGAGCAGTACTTC
J: TRBJ2-5; V: TRBV7-2; D: TRBD2; size: .; CDR3: CASSTTSGETQYF; DNA: TGTGCCAGCAGCACGACTAGCGGGGAGACCCAGTACTTC
J: TRBJ1-4; V: TRBV27; D: .; size: .; CDR3: CASSFSGENEKLFF; DNA: TGTGCCAGCAGTTTTTCCGGAGAAAATGAAAAACTGTTTTTT
J: TRBJ2-2; V: TRBV5-1; D: .; size: few; CDR3: CASSSRTTGRDTGELFF; DNA: TGCGCCAGCAGCTCCCGGACCACAGGGAGGGACACCGGGGAGCTGTTTTTT
J: TRBJ2-1; V: TRBV2; D: TRBD2; size: .; CDR3: CATGLAGVEQFF; DNA: TGTGCCACCGGACTAGCGGGAGTGGAGCAGTTCTTC
J: TRBJ1-1; V: TRBV7-9; D: .; size: .; CDR3: CASSLSQGTEAFF; DNA: TGTGCCAGCAGCCTTAGCCAGGGGACTGAAGCTTTCTTT
J: TRBJ2-3; V: TRBV4-3; D: .; size: .; CDR3: CASSQGGLSTDTQYF; DNA: TGCGCCAGCAGCCAAGGGGGGCTTAGCACAGATACGCAGTATTTT
J: TRBJ1-5; V: TRBV7-2; D: .; size: few; CDR3: CASSLEAGVDQPQHF; DNA: TGTGCCAGCAGCTTAGAAGCGGGGGTTGATCAGCCCCAGCATTTT
J: TRBJ2-3; V: TRBV5-1; D: .; size: .; CDR3: CASSLIGSHLSTDTQYF; DNA: TGCGCCAGCAGCTTGATCGGGTCCCATCTAAGCACAGATACGCAGTATTTT
J: TRBJ2-1; V: TRBV7-6; D: TRBD2; size: .; CDR3: CASSLASLAGADEQFF; DNA: TGTGCCAGCAGCTTAGCCTCGCTAGCGGGAGCCGATGAGCAGTTCTTC
J: TRBJ2-1; V: TRBV4-2; D: TRBD1; size: .; CDR3: CASSQGTGSYNEQFF; DNA: TGTGCCAGCAGCCAAGGGACAGGCTCCTACAATGAGCAGTTCTTC
J: TRBJ1-5; V: TRBV5-1; D: TRBD1; size: .; CDR3: CASSVGTGSNQPQHF; DNA: TGCGCCAGCAGCGTCGGGACAGGTAGCAATCAGCCCCAGCATTTT
J: TRBJ1-4; V: TRBV6-6; D: .; size: .; CDR3: CASSYGQANEKLFF; DNA: TGTGCCAGCAGTTACGGCCAGGCTAATGAAAAACTGTTTTTT
J: TRBJ2-5; V: TRBV19; D: .; size: .; CDR3: CASSMQGSGGTQYF; DNA: TGTGCCAGTAGTATGCAGGGGTCTGGTGGGACCCAGTACTTC
J: TRBJ2-5; V: TRBV5-6; D: TRBD2; size: many; CDR3: CASSSRGEGMEETQYF; DNA: TGTGCCAGCAGCTCCCGGGGGGAGGGAATGGAAGAGACCCAGTACTTC
J: TRBJ2-1; V: TRBV29-1; D: TRBD2; size: .; CDR3: CSVEESAGGFYNEQFF; DNA: TGCAGCGTTGAAGAATCCGCGGGAGGGTTCTACAATGAGCAGTTCTTC
J: TRBJ2-7; V: TRBV7-2; D: TRBD1; size: .; CDR3: CASSLAPGQGSYEQYF; DNA: TGTGCCAGCAGCTTAGCGCCAGGACAGGGATCCTACGAGCAGTACTTC
J: TRBJ2-1; V: TRBV10-3; D: .; size: .; CDR3: CAIRTDSNEQFF; DNA: TGTGCCATCAGAACGGACAGCAATGAGCAGTTCTTC
J: TRBJ2-4; V: TRBV19; D: .; size: .; CDR3: CASSIGQENIQYF; DNA: TGTGCCAGTAGTATAGGGCAGGAAAACATTCAGTACTTC
J: TRBJ1-2; V: TRBV7-2; D: .; size: .; CDR3: CASSLDPAGYGYTF; DNA: TGTGCCAGCAGCTTAGATCCGGCAGGGTATGGCTACACCTTC
J: TRBJ2-5; V: TRBV7-2; D: TRBD2; size: .; CDR3: CASSLRPSGQETQYF; DNA: TGTGCCAGCAGCTTAAGGCCTAGCGGCCAAGAGACCCAGTACTTC
J: TRBJ1-1; V: TRBV29-1; D: .; size: .; CDR3: CSVVTDVNTEAFF; DNA: TGCAGCGTTGTCACAGACGTGAACACTGAAGCTTTCTTT
J: TRBJ2-5; V: TRBV7-3; D: .; size: .; CDR3: CASSLTRAGETQYF; DNA: TGTGCCAGCAGCTTAACCAGGGCCGGAGAGACCCAGTACTTC
J: TRBJ2-7; V: TRBV5-1; D: TRBD2; size: .; CDR3: CASSLGQREYEQYF; DNA: TGCGCCAGCAGCTTGGGCCAGCGGGAGTACGAGCAGTACTTC
J: TRBJ2-4; V: TRBV4-3; D: .; size: .; CDR3: CASSPGSTGAKNIQYF; DNA: TGCGCCAGCAGCCCAGGGTCAACGGGCGCCAAAAACATTCAGTACTTC
J: TRBJ1-2; V: TRBV28; D: .; size: .; CDR3: CASSGNLYGYTF; DNA: TGTGCCAGCAGCGGGAATCTCTATGGCTACACCTTC
J: TRBJ1-5; V: TRBV19; D: TRBD1; size: .; CDR3: CASSMGQEGNQPQHF; DNA: TGTGCCAGTAGTATGGGACAGGAGGGCAATCAGCCCCAGCATTTT
J: TRBJ1-5; V: TRBV28; D: .; size: .; CDR3: CASSFGSVQPQHF; DNA: TGTGCCAGCAGTTTCGGCAGCGTTCAGCCCCAGCATTTT
J: TRBJ2-7; V: TRBV30; D: TRBD2; size: few; CDR3: CAWTLRVYEREGLYEQYF; DNA: TGTGCCTGGACTCTCCGAGTCTACGAGCGGGAGGGCCTCTACGAGCAGTACTTC
J: TRBJ2-1; V: TRBV5-8; D: TRBD2; size: .; CDR3: CASSGAGGGYNEQFF; DNA: TGTGCCAGCAGCGGAGCGGGAGGAGGGTACAATGAGCAGTTCTTC
J: TRBJ2-7; V: TRBV7-8; D: .; size: once; CDR3: CASSLAAWGDEQYF; DNA: TGTGCCAGCAGCTTAGCGGCTTGGGGGGACGAGCAGTACTTC
J: TRBJ1-2; V: TRBV14; D: .; size: .; CDR3: CASSQVRVGGYTF; DNA: TGTGCCAGCAGCCAAGTCAGGGTTGGCGGCTACACCTTC
J: TRBJ2-2; V: TRBV28; D: TRBD2; size: .; CDR3: CASSLFGLAGNTGELFF; DNA: TGTGCCAGCAGTTTATTCGGACTAGCGGGGAACACCGGGGAGCTGTTTTTT
J: TRBJ2-5; V: TRBV6-5; D: TRBD1; size: .; CDR3: CASRRTGRETQYF; DNA: TGTGCCAGCAGAAGGACAGGGAGAGAGACCCAGTACTTC
J: TRBJ2-5; V: TRBV24-1; D: TRBD1; size: .; CDR3: CATSEPTGVETQYF; DNA: TGTGCCACCAGTGAGCCGACAGGGGTTGAGACCCAGTACTTC
J: TRBJ1-6; V: TRBV7-2; D: .; size: once; CDR3: CASSINYRNSPLHF; DNA: TGTGCCAGCAGCATCAATTACAGAAACTCACCCCTCCACTTT
J: TRBJ1-1; V: TRBV6-5; D: TRBD1; size: .; CDR3: CASSRTGVGTEAFF; DNA: TGTGCCAGCAGTCGGACAGGGGTGGGCACTGAAGCTTTCTTT
J: TRBJ1-1; V: TRBV7-6; D: .; size: .; CDR3: CASSLGWGPGTEAFF; DNA: TGTGCCAGCAGCTTAGGGTGGGGCCCGGGCACTGAAGCTTTCTTT
J: TRBJ2-1; V: TRBV3-1/TRBV3-2; D: TRBD1; size: .; CDR3: CASSRDRSSYNEQFF; DNA: TGTGCCAGCAGCCGGGACAGAAGCTCCTACAATGAGCAGTTCTTC
J: TRBJ1-1; V: TRBV6-2/TRBV6-3; D: .; size: .; CDR3: CASSPTGLGTEAFF; DNA: TGTGCCAGCAGTCCCACGGGATTGGGCACTGAAGCTTTCTTT
J: TRBJ2-7; V: TRBV19; D: TRBD2; size: .; CDR3: CASSPYLLAQSSYEQYF; DNA: TGTGCCAGTAGTCCATACTTACTAGCGCAGAGCTCCTACGAGCAGTACTTC
J: TRBJ2-5; V: TRBV11-2; D: .; size: .; CDR3: CASSPGSQETQYF; DNA: TGTGCCAGCAGCCCCGGGAGCCAAGAGACCCAGTACTTC
J: TRBJ1-5; V: TRBV5-1; D: TRBD1; size: .; CDR3: CASSFGTGKGQPQHF; DNA: TGCGCCAGCAGCTTCGGGACAGGGAAAGGCCAGCCCCAGCATTTT
J: TRBJ1-5; V: TRBV6-1; D: TRBD1; size: .; CDR3: CASSELGQQPQHF; DNA: TGTGCCAGCAGTGAACTGGGACAGCAGCCCCAGCATTTT
J: TRBJ1-1; V: TRBV15; D: .; size: few; CDR3: CATSVDGWSSEAFF; DNA: TGTGCCACCAGCGTCGATGGTTGGTCCAGTGAAGCTTTCTTT
J: TRBJ2-7; V: TRBV19; D: .; size: .; CDR3: CASSIRGRNEQYF; DNA: TGTGCCAGTAGTATAAGAGGGAGGAACGAGCAGTACTTC
J: TRBJ1-1; V: TRBV7-9; D: .; size: .; CDR3: CASSFKMNTEAFF; DNA: TGTGCCAGCAGCTTTAAAATGAACACTGAAGCTTTCTTT
J: TRBJ2-2; V: TRBV27; D: TRBD2; size: .; CDR3: CASSWGLAGVPGELFF; DNA: TGTGCCAGCAGTTGGGGACTAGCGGGAGTTCCCGGGGAGCTGTTTTTT
J: TRBJ2-2; V: TRBV5-1; D: .; size: .; CDR3: CASSERSGGNTGELFF; DNA: TGCGCCAGCAGCGAGAGGAGTGGTGGGAACACCGGGGAGCTGTTTTTT
J: TRBJ2-5; V: TRBV6-5; D: .; size: .; CDR3: CASRTVGGLETQYF; DNA: TGTGCCAGCAGGACGGTGGGGGGGCTTGAGACCCAGTACTTC
J: TRBJ2-7; V: TRBV27; D: .; size: .; CDR3: CASSFSSSYEQYF; DNA: TGTGCCAGCAGTTTCTCTAGCTCCTACGAGCAGTACTTC